One sample yielded the 7 T cell receptor beta chains listed below, sequenced in a study of cytomegalovirus exposure and HLA in healthy donors. Primers for the PCR totalled 60 Vbeta and 13 Jbeta. The table came from immunoSEQ multiplex PCR; TCRdb's copy has only in-frame clones and leaves some out. The listing contains 110,000 to 150,000 clones. Source material: PBMCs. These receptors originate from a male donor in good health and CMV-seronegative.

The chain's CDR3 is CASSSDRTRRTEAFF. Written as DNA, the CDR3 is TGTGCCAGCAGCTCGGACAGGACACGGCGGACTGAAGCTTTCTTT. The J gene is TRBJ1-1, the V gene TRBV7-2; 7 positions agree with TRBD1. CDR3 length: 15 residues. Germline values: CDR1 SGHTA, CDR2 FQGNSA. V dropped 4 bases and J dropped 5; count of bases not matched to a gene: 10.

The chain recombines TRBV19 with TRBJ2-1; maybe TRBD2 (6 bases). CDR1 LNHDA and CDR2 SQIVND come from the germline V gene (reference sequence). The V gene lost 4 bases and the J gene lost 10 bases, with 17 bases spanning the gap. The CDR3 totals 14 residues. CDR3 amino acids: CASSTSDLGREQFF. CDR3 sequence (DNA): TGTGCCAGTAGTACATCCGACTTAGGGAGGGAGCAGTTCTTC.

The chain recombines TRBV7-2 with TRBJ2-1; no clear D. CDR3 size: 14 residues. In germline, CDR1 is SGHTA, CDR2 FQGNSA. V was clipped by 5 bases and J by 6 bases, with 14 bases between them. CDR3 sequence reads: CASSPTRLGNEQFF. The CDR3, as DNA: TGTGCCAGCAGCCCAACGAGGCTCGGCAATGAGCAGTTCTTC.

The V call is TRBV7-2, the J call TRBJ1-5; D uncertain. This CDR3 comprises 15 residues. The germline V gene encodes CDR1 SGHTA and CDR2 FQGNSA. V lost 6 bases and J lost 1, with 13 bases in between. CDR3: CASSQARASNQPQHF. The CDR3 DNA reads TGTGCCAGCAGTCAGGCGAGGGCAAGCAATCAGCCCCAGCATTTT.

This chain links TRBV29-1 with TRBJ1-2; a possible D gene is TRBD1 (6 bases). The CDR3 is 12 residues long. CDR1 is SQVTM, CDR2 ANQGSEA, per germline. V lost 0 bases and J lost 6, with 8 bases in between. The CDR3 spells CSVEDWTDGYTF. The CDR3 DNA sequence: TGCAGCGTTGAAGATTGGACAGATGGCTACACCTTC.

The chain links TRBV18 to TRBJ2-1; TRBD2 matches 11 bases. After removal of 4 bases from V and 10 bases from J, the junction contained 3 bases not matched to a gene. The CDR3 is 13 residues long. The germline V gene has CDR1 KGHSH and CDR2 LQKENI. This CDR3 reads CASSQGTSGEQFF. CDR3 nucleotides: TGTGCCAGCTCACAGGGGACTAGCGGCGAGCAGTTCTTC.

CDR3 sequence: CASRPGLVPSNEQYF. CDR3 DNA: TGTGCCAGCAGGCCCGGTTTGGTCCCTTCTAACGAGCAGTACTTC. V usage is TRBV6-5 and J usage is TRBJ2-7; no definite D call. Trimming removed 6 bases at V and 5 bases at J, with 20 bases between. The germline gives CDR1 MNHEY, CDR2 SVGAGI. CDR3 length: 15 amino acids.